A single sample is the source of the 20 T cell receptor beta chains below, sequenced in a study of cytomegalovirus exposure and HLA in healthy donors. Use of 60 Vbeta and 13 Jbeta primers characterized the PCR. Assay used: immunoSEQ multiplex PCR; TCRdb lists only in-frame clones, some missing. The sample includes some 120,000 clones, roughly two thirds of them seen just once. Sample: PBMCs. The receptor source for this set is a man aged 30 to 39 in good health and CMV-seropositive.

This clone is a singleton in its sample. The chain links TRBV29-1 to TRBJ2-6, with D possibly TRBD2 on 6 matching bases. Germline V gene sequence: CDR1 SQVTM, CDR2 ANQGSEA. There are 15 residues in the CDR3. V was clipped by 5 bases and J by 0 bases, with 11 bases between them. CDR3 residues: CSVKLGGSGANVLTF. The CDR3 region has the DNA TGCAGCGTTAAGTTGGGGGGCTCTGGGGCCAACGTCCTGACTTTC.

The chain joins TRBV5-1 to TRBJ1-6, with D possibly matching TRBD1 (5 bases). Trimming took 4 bases from V and 0 from J, leaving 17 bases between them. Germline loops: CDR1 SGHRS, CDR2 YFSETQ. The length of the CDR3 is 18 residues. CDR3 sequence: CASSPGTHLSSYNSPLHF. Written as DNA, the CDR3 is TGCGCCAGCAGCCCCGGGACTCACTTAAGCTCCTATAATTCACCCCTCCACTTT.

The V gene is TRBV7-3, the J gene TRBJ2-1, with 7 positions matching TRBD2. Germline trimming cut 5 bases from V and 8 bases from J; bases unmatched to any gene: 12. CDR1 and CDR2 from the germline V gene are SGHTA and FQGTGA. The CDR3 has 15 amino acids. The CDR3 nucleotides are TGTGCCAGCAGCCCTCAAGCGGGATCGTGGGATGAGCAGTTCTTC. Translation gives CASSPQAGSWDEQFF.

The J gene is TRBJ1-2, the V gene TRBV27; D not resolved. The V gene's germline CDR1 is MNHEY and CDR2 SMNVEV (reference sequence). V was clipped by 5 bases and J by 4 bases, with 14 bases between them. There are 14 residues in the CDR3. The CDR3 region is CASSHHRVSYGYTF. The CDR3, as DNA: TGTGCCAGCAGTCACCACCGGGTGAGCTATGGCTACACCTTC.

This clone was observed a handful of times. The J gene is TRBJ1-5, the V gene TRBV5-1, with D possibly TRBD1 on 5 matching bases. Deletions cut 4 bases from V and 4 bases from J, with 12 bases between. CDR3 length equals 14 residues. Germline V lookup: CDR1 SGHRS, CDR2 YFSETQ. CDR3 protein: CASSPGVGNQPQHF. The CDR3 DNA is TGCGCCAGCAGCCCGGGGGTGGGGAATCAGCCCCAGCATTTT.

The chain carries TRBV18 and TRBJ2-1; D call uncertain. Germline CDR1 is KGHSH and CDR2 is LQKENI. Trimming took 3 bases from V and 5 from J, leaving 5 bases between them. The CDR3 sequence is 12 residues long. This CDR3 is CASSPFDNEQFF. The CDR3 DNA is TGTGCCAGCTCACCCTTTGACAATGAGCAGTTCTTC.

The gene calls are TRBV6-5 and TRBJ2-3; 11 nucleotides align to TRBD1. The CDR3 sequence is 15 residues long. V was clipped by 0 bases and J by 4 bases; unmatched bases: 0. CDR1 and CDR2 (germline): MNHEY, SVGAGI. CDR3 DNA: TGTGCCAGCAGTTACTCGGGACAGGGGGCAGATACGCAGTATTTT. It yields the protein CASSYSGQGADTQYF.

This chain joins TRBV5-4 and TRBJ2-4, with TRBD2 matching 8 bases. Germline CDR1 is SGHNT and CDR2 is YYREEE (reference sequence). The V segment lost 9 bases and the J segment 1 base; nucleotides outside the gene matches: 9. The length of the CDR3 is 15 residues. Here the CDR3 reads CATKSGSGAKNIQYF. CDR3 in DNA: TGTGCCACCAAGAGCGGGAGTGGGGCCAAAAACATTCAGTACTTC. The complete variable domain, with remaining parts taken from reference TRBV5-4 and TRBJ2-4, reads ETGVTQSPTHLIKTRGQQVTLRCSSQSGHNTVSWYQQALGQGPQFIFQYYREEENGRGNFPPRFSGLQFPNYSSELNVNALELDDSALYLCATKSGSGAKNIQYFGAGTRLSVL.

V gene TRBV19 combines with J gene TRBJ2-2; D unresolved. The CDR3 has 14 amino acids. The V end was cut by 3 bases, the J end by 5 bases, with 10 bases between. Germline V lookup: CDR1 LNHDA, CDR2 SQIVND (reference sequence). This chain's CDR3 is CASSILGRTGELFF. CDR3 bases: TGTGCCAGTAGTATCCTGGGCCGGACCGGGGAGCTGTTTTTT.

This clone was picked up a small number of times. The genes are TRBV6-4 and TRBJ2-1; D gene unclear. The CDR3 has 12 amino acids. Germline CDR1 MRHNA, CDR2 SNTAGT. Trimming pared 3 bases from V and 8 bases from J, leaving 8 bases between. The CDR3 bases are TGTGCCAGCAGTGAGGGTAGCCATGAGCAGTTCTTC. Translated: CASSEGSHEQFF.

Comment on this clone: Distinct nucleotide sequences in the sample also encode this CDR3. The CDR3 spells CSVGEAGGTEAFF. The CDR3 DNA follows: TGCAGCGTTGGAGAGGCAGGGGGCACTGAAGCTTTCTTT. The V gene is TRBV29-1, the J gene TRBJ1-1; TRBD1 agrees at 7 bases. The CDR3 consists of 13 residues. Germline CDR1 is SQVTM and CDR2 is ANQGSEA. V lost 4 bases and J lost 4; bases outside the gene matches: 6.

The V call is TRBV15, the J call TRBJ1-2; D uncertain. The V end was cut by 0 bases, the J end by 7 bases, with 12 bases between. The length of the CDR3 is 14 residues. CDR1 and CDR2 from the germline V gene are LNHNV and YYDKDF (reference sequence). CDR3 sequence reads: CATSRDVQAGGYTF. The CDR3 nucleotides are TGTGCCACCAGCAGAGATGTCCAGGCAGGTGGCTACACCTTC.

The chain uses TRBV30 and TRBJ2-5; D possibly corresponds to TRBD2 (6 bases). Germline CDR1 is GTSNPN and CDR2 is SVGIG (reference sequence). V lost 2 bases, J lost 11 bases, and 18 bases lay in between. There are 13 residues in the CDR3. CDR3 nucleotide sequence: TGTGCCTGGAGTCCAGGGAGGCCCGGGGAGCAGTACTTC. This translates into CAWSPGRPGEQYF.

The chain uses TRBV7-2 and TRBJ2-7; TRBD2 agrees at 8 bases. The CDR3 length is 15 residues. Germline CDR1 is SGHTA and CDR2 is FQGNSA. Unmatched junction bases numbered 10, after V lost 7 bases and J lost 2 bases. The CDR3, as DNA: TGTGCCAGCACCCACGGGGGACTAGGGCCCTACGAGCAGTACTTC. Its protein is CASTHGGLGPYEQYF.

This chain uses TRBV6-1 with TRBJ2-2; D may be TRBD1 (6 bases). From germline, CDR1 is MNHNS and CDR2 SASEGT. Trimming removed 7 bases at V and 1 base at J, with 13 bases between. The CDR3 spans 15 residues. CDR3 sequence (DNA): TGTGCCAGCATCTTCGGGACATTGAACACCGGGGAGCTGTTTTTT. This gives the protein CASIFGTLNTGELFF.

The CDR3 DNA follows: TGTGCCAGTAGCAGACGGGACAGGATATCCTACGAGCAGTACTTC. As protein: CASSRRDRISYEQYF. The V and J genes are TRBV19 and TRBJ2-7; 8 bases match TRBD1. CDR1 and CDR2 from the germline V gene are LNHDA and SQIVND (reference sequence). Germline trimming cut 6 bases from V and 1 base from J; bases unmatched to any gene: 8. The CDR3 has 15 amino acids.

This clone was seen a handful of times. The V call is TRBV7-8, the J call TRBJ1-1, with TRBD1 as a possible D gene (5 bases). In germline, CDR1 is SGHVS, CDR2 FQNEAQ. The ends were cut back, 0 bases at V and 13 bases at J, with 21 bases in the middle. The CDR3 is 15 residues long. This chain's CDR3 is CASSLARRQGFTGFF. CDR3 in DNA: TGTGCCAGCAGCTTAGCCCGTCGGCAGGGCTTTACGGGTTTCTTT.

This clone appeared a few times. This rearrangement joins TRBV19 to TRBJ2-1; 11 nucleotides line up with TRBD2. The trim removed 3 bases at V and 7 bases at J, leaving 11 bases unmatched. Germline CDR1 LNHDA, CDR2 SQIVND (reference sequence). This CDR3 contains 17 residues. The CDR3 loop reads CASSMGLAARRGNEQFF. The CDR3 DNA reads TGTGCCAGTAGTATGGGACTAGCGGCACGTCGTGGGAATGAGCAGTTCTTC.

The CDR3 DNA follows: TGTGCCAGCAGCTTAGGGACAGGGGTTGCCTATGGCTACACCTTC. This translates into CASSLGTGVAYGYTF. The gene calls are TRBV7-9 and TRBJ1-2; the match to TRBD1 covers 9 bases. Looked up from germline, CDR1 is SEHNR and CDR2 is FQNEAQ (reference sequence). CDR3 length: 15 residues. Trimming took 1 base from V and 4 from J; bases not matched to a gene: 4.

This chain connects TRBV2 to TRBJ1-2; 7 bases are a match to TRBD1. The CDR3 totals 15 residues. Germline V gives CDR1 SNHLY, CDR2 FYNNEI. J lost 1 base, V lost 9 bases, and 11 bases had no gene match. The CDR3 bases are TGTGCCAGAGAGGATCTTACAGGGGTTAACTATGGCTACACCTTC. Residues: CAREDLTGVNYGYTF.